The present entry profiles one T cell receptor (beta chain) with its context. Its antigen is not identified. These data originate in a study of T cells in localized non-small cell lung cancer. Profiling relied on immunoSEQ multiplex PCR, and the TCRdb table lists in-frame clones only, not all of them. The repertoire holds tens of thousands of clones, with 85% to 95% as singletons. The CDR3 extends over 15 amino acids. CDR1 is MNHNY and CDR2 is SVGAGI in the germline V gene (reference sequence). The germline V and J ends were trimmed by 4 bases and 5 bases, with 15 bases remaining between them. Study outcomes and limitations: A raised T cell density in blood coincided with lengthier overall survival. In uninvolved adjacent lung, T cell clonality reached its highest value, exceeding tumor.

This clonotype was obtained from a female donor older than 55 with stage I lung adenocarcinoma. The chain joins TRBV6-6 to TRBJ2-4, with D possibly being TRBD2 (5 bases). The specimen was peripheral blood, collected before any cancer treatment. The CDR3 here is CASSSLPRGENIQYF. The CDR3 DNA reads TGTGCCAGCAGTTCCTTACCTCGGGGAGAAAACATTCAGTACTTC.